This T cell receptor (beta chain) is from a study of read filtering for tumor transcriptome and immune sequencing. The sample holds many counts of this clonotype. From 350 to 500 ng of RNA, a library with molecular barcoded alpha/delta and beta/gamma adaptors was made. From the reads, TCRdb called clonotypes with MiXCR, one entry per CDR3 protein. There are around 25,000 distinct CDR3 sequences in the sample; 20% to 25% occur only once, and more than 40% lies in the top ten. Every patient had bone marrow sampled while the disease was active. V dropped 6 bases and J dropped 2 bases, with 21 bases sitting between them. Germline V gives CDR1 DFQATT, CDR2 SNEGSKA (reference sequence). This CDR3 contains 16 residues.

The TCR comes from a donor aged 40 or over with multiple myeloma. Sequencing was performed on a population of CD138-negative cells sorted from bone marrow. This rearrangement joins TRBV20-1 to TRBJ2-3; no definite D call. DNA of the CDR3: TGCAGTGCCCGTGACTCACGCAAAGGGAACACAGATACGCAGTATTTT. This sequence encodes CSARDSRKGNTDTQYF.